These T cell receptor beta chains were read from a single sample in a study of blood T cells in healthy people across ages. MiXCR, run by TCRdb on the 5' RACE reads, gives a single entry per CDR3 protein. The top ten clones hold around 11% of a sample with roughly 1.7 million distinct CDR3 sequences, about 32% of them seen once. Sequencing was carried out using blood. These receptor sequences come from a woman under 40 in good health. Both conserved end residues are part of each CDR3. The D gene is left open where the match is weak. Not all rows give a size; the values are once, few, many and, for expanded clones, a class.

D	V	J	size	DNA	CDR3
-	TRBV10-2	TRBJ1-1	few	TGCGCCAGCAGTGGTCGGGGGGCAGGGAACACTGAAGCTTTCTTT	CASSGRGAGNTEAFF
-	TRBV20-1	TRBJ2-1	few	TGCAGTGCGACAGAGCCTGAGGCAGCAACCTACAATGAGCAGTTCTTC	CSATEPEAATYNEQFF
-	TRBV6-6	TRBJ1-5	-	TGTGCCAGCAGGGGCAGGGGAGTTTTTAGCAATCAGCCCCAGCATTTT	CASRGRGVFSNQPQHF
-	TRBV4-1	TRBJ1-5	-	TGCGCCAGCAGCCAAGAAATTTGGGGAGGGGGGCGAAATCAGCCCCAGCATTTT	CASSQEIWGGGRNQPQHF
-	TRBV3-1	TRBJ2-7	-	TGTGCCAGCAGCCCCGGGCATTCTGGCGAGCAGTACTTC	CASSPGHSGEQYF
-	TRBV20-1	TRBJ2-7	-	TGCAGTGCTCGTGGTATCGGCGGCACCTACGAGCAGTACTTC	CSARGIGGTYEQYF
-	TRBV4-1	TRBJ1-4	-	TGCGCCAGCAGCCAAGTGTCAGGAGATGAAAAACTGTTTTTT	CASSQVSGDEKLFF
TRBD2	TRBV4-1	TRBJ2-7	few	TGCGCCAGCAGCCACATAGCGGGAGGGAACTACGAGCAGTACTTC	CASSHIAGGNYEQYF
TRBD2	TRBV29-1	TRBJ2-1	few	TGCAGCGTTGAAGAGGCCGGGGGGGCCTACAATGAGCAGTTCTTC	CSVEEAGGAYNEQFF
-	TRBV7-3	TRBJ2-3	medium-sized	TGTGCCAGCAGCTTAAGCGTGACAGATACGCAGTATTTT	CASSLSVTDTQYF
-	TRBV12-3/TRBV12-4	TRBJ2-2	-	TGTGCCAGCAGTTTTGTCCCAGGGCACACCGGGGAGCTGTTTTTT	CASSFVPGHTGELFF
TRBD1	TRBV30	TRBJ2-7	few	TGTGCCTGGAGCCAGTGGTCGGGACAGGGTCCTCTCGAGCAGTACTTC	CAWSQWSGQGPLEQYF
TRBD1	TRBV7-9	TRBJ1-4	few	TGCGCCAGCAGCTTGGCGACAGGGAATGAAAAACTGTTTTTT	CASSLATGNEKLFF
-	TRBV6-5	TRBJ1-5	-	TGTGCCAGCAGTCGAGGGGTAGGGGATCAGCCCCAGCATTTT	CASSRGVGDQPQHF
TRBD1	TRBV29-1	TRBJ1-2	-	TGCAGCGTTGAGGGGGCAGGGGGTAGCTATGGCTACACCTTC	CSVEGAGGSYGYTF
-	TRBV15	TRBJ1-3	-	TGTGCCACCAGCAGAGCGGGGGAAGGAAACACCATATATTTT	CATSRAGEGNTIYF
TRBD1	TRBV10-3	TRBJ2-7	-	TGTGCCACTCAGACAGGGTGGAACTACGAGCAGTACTTC	CATQTGWNYEQYF
TRBD2	TRBV4-1	TRBJ2-7	-	TGCGCCAGCAGCCAAGTAAAGGGACTAGCGGGGTACGAGCAGTACTTC	CASSQVKGLAGYEQYF
-	TRBV5-1	TRBJ2-7	-	TGCGCCGGCAGCTTGGCCAACGGCTACGAGCAGTACTTC	CAGSLANGYEQYF
-	TRBV15	TRBJ2-5	-	TGTGCCACCAGCACCCAGCTGGTAGTGGAGACCCAGTACTTC	CATSTQLVVETQYF
TRBD2	TRBV6-5	TRBJ2-3	-	TGTGCCAGCCGAACGCGGGGGAGGGTAACAGATACGCAGTATTTT	CASRTRGRVTDTQYF
-	TRBV2	TRBJ2-7	few	TGTGCCAGCGGCAGGGCCCTTCGCAACGAGCAGTACTTC	CASGRALRNEQYF
TRBD1	TRBV7-3	TRBJ2-3	-	TGTGCCAGCAGCGACAGGGGCACAGATACGCAGTATTTT	CASSDRGTDTQYF
-	TRBV20-1	TRBJ1-2	once	TGCAGTGCTAGAGAAGGCGGAGCAATCTATGGCTACACCTTC	CSAREGGAIYGYTF
-	TRBV20-1	TRBJ2-7	many	TGCAGTGCTAGAGTGAAGACTTCCTACGAGCAGTACTTC	CSARVKTSYEQYF
TRBD1	TRBV28	TRBJ2-2	-	TGTGCCAGCAATAAGACAGGGCTGTCCACCGGGGAGCTGTTTTTT	CASNKTGLSTGELFF
TRBD2	TRBV12-3/TRBV12-4	TRBJ2-5	-	TGTGCCAGCAGACAAACTCCGGGACTAGCGGGAGAGACCCAGTACTTC	CASRQTPGLAGETQYF
TRBD2	TRBV20-1	TRBJ2-1	many	TGCAGTGCTAGGGGGGGGAACCACAATGAGCAGTTCTTC	CSARGGNHNEQFF
TRBD2	TRBV7-9	TRBJ2-3	few	TGTGCCGGCAGCTCGGAGCGGGGTACAGATACGCAGTATTTT	CAGSSERGTDTQYF
-	TRBV12-3/TRBV12-4	TRBJ2-5	few	TGTGCCAGCGGGCCCGACCGAGAAGAGACCCAGTACTTC	CASGPDREETQYF
-	TRBV13	TRBJ2-3	few	TGTGCCAGCAGCGAACGGACGGGTGGCACAGATACGCAGTATTTT	CASSERTGGTDTQYF
TRBD2	TRBV12-3/TRBV12-4	TRBJ2-7	-	TGTGCCAGCAGCCAGACCGGGACTAGCATCTACGAGCAGTACTTC	CASSQTGTSIYEQYF
-	TRBV4-1	TRBJ1-5	few	TGCGCCAGCAGCCAAGATCGAGGGACTGGCAATCAGCCCCAGCATTTT	CASSQDRGTGNQPQHF
-	TRBV7-8	TRBJ2-7	-	TGTGCCAGCAGCTCCTCCGGGGAGGACCGCTACGAGCAGTACTTC	CASSSSGEDRYEQYF
TRBD1	TRBV4-1	TRBJ1-4	-	TGCGCCAGCAGCCGCGGGGCGACAGGGCCGAATGAAAAACTGTTTTTT	CASSRGATGPNEKLFF
-	TRBV28	TRBJ2-5	-	TGTGCCAGCAGTTTAGGGTCAGTTGAGCAGTACTTC	CASSLGSVEQYF
-	TRBV28	TRBJ1-3	-	TGTGCCAGCAGACCGATACGCTCTGGAACCACCATATATTTT	CASRPIRSGTTIYF
TRBD1	TRBV6-5	TRBJ1-1	-	TGTACCAGCAGTGACTGGACAGGGGTCATGAACACTGAAGCTTTCTTT	CTSSDWTGVMNTEAFF
-	TRBV28	TRBJ1-2	-	TGTGCCAGCACCGATCCCACCGGGCGGGCCGATGGCTACACCTTC	CASTDPTGRADGYTF
-	TRBV7-2	TRBJ1-5	few	TGTGCCAGCAGCTTAGGGCCGCGCAGGATCAATCAGCCCCAGCATTTT	CASSLGPRRINQPQHF
-	TRBV7-2	TRBJ2-3	-	TGTGCCAGCAGCCGCCAGGAGGGCCGGATAGATACGCAGTATTTT	CASSRQEGRIDTQYF
-	TRBV5-1	TRBJ2-3	-	TGCGCCAGCAGCTCCGACATCCGCACAGATACGCAGTATTTT	CASSSDIRTDTQYF
TRBD2	TRBV6-5	TRBJ2-7	-	TGTGCCAGCAGTCAAATCGGGGGGGCGAGGGAGCAGTACTTC	CASSQIGGAREQYF
TRBD2	TRBV12-3/TRBV12-4	TRBJ2-3	few	TGTGCCAGCAGTAGTCCTACTAGCGGGAGTCACACAGATACGCAGTATTTT	CASSSPTSGSHTDTQYF
-	TRBV28	TRBJ2-7	-	TGTGCCAGCAGTAGTCTGTACAGGTCCCACGAGCAGTACTTC	CASSSLYRSHEQYF